This T cell receptor (beta chain) originates from a study of shared clonotypes between healthy human individuals. General study points: A generally larger estimated richness was seen in naive subsets than in memory subsets. Among donors, clonotype sharing was expected to be affected by sequencing depth.

In the original workflow: Junction-only sequences without quality scores came from ImmunoSEQ, so filtering differed. Clones were read by immunoSEQ multiplex PCR, and TCRdb kept only the in-frame ones, dropping some. Clone size and the V and J calls come from that table; the DNA yielded D and trimming. The sample holds about a million clones, more than 75% seen once. Germline V gene lookup returns CDR1 SEHNR and CDR2 FQNEAQ (reference sequence). V was trimmed by 6 bases and J by 7 bases, leaving 22 bases between them. The CDR3 consists of 15 residues. Concerning this clone itself: Its antigen is unidentified.

Sequencing input: memory CD4+ T cells sorted from blood. This sample's subset: CD45RA-negative fraction. The chain uses TRBV7-9 and TRBJ2-7; a weak D match, TRBD2 (5 bases). The TCR sequence derives from a man aged 18 to 30 in good health. The CDR3 nucleotides read TGTGCCAGCAGTCCAGAAGTCGGGGTTGCGGGTGAGCAGTACTTC. This translates into CASSPEVGVAGEQYF.